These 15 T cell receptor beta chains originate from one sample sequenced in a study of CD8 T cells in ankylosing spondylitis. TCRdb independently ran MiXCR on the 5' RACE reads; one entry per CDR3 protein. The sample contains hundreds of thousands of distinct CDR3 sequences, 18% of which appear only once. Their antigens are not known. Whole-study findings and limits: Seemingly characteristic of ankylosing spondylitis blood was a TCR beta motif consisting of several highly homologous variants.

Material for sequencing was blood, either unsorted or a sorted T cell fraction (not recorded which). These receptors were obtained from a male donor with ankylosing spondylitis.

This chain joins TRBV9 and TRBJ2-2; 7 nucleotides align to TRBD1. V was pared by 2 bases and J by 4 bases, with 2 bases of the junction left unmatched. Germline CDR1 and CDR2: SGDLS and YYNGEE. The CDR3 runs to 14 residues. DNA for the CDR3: TGTGCCAGCAGCGTTGGGGACAGCACCGGGGAGCTGTTTTTT. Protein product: CASSVGDSTGELFF.

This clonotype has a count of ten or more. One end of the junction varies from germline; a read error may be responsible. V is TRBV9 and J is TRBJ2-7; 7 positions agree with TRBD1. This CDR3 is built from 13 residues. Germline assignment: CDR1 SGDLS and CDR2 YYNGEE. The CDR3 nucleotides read TGTGCCAGCAGCGAACCCCCCGGGACAGTCCTTAACTTC. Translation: CASSEPPGTVLNF. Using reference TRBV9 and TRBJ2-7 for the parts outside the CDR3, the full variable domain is DSGVTQTPKHLITATGQRVTLRCSPRSGDLSVYWYQQSLDQGLQFLIQYYNGEERAKGNILERFSAQQFPDLHSELNLSSLELGDSALYFCASSEPPGTVLNFGPGTRLTVT.

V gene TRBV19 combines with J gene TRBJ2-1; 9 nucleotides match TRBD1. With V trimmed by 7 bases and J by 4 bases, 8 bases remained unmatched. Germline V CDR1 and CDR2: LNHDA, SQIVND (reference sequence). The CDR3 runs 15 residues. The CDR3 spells CASMAGTGPYNEQFF. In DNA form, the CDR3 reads TGTGCCAGTATGGCGGGGACAGGGCCATACAATGAGCAGTTCTTC.

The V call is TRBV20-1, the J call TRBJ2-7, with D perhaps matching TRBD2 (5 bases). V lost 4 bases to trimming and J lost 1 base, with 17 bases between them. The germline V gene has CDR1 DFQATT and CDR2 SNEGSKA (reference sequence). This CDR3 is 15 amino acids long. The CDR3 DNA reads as TGCAGTGCTAACCCCGTGGGGAGCGTATCCTACGAGCAGTACTTC. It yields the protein CSANPVGSVSYEQYF.

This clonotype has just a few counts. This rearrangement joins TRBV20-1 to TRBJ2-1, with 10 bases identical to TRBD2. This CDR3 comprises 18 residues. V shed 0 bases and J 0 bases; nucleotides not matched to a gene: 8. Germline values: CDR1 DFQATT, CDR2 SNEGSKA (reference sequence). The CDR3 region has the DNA TGCAGTGCTAGAGATCTTAGGCTAGCGGGAGTCTCCTACAATGAGCAGTTCTTC. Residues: CSARDLRLAGVSYNEQFF.

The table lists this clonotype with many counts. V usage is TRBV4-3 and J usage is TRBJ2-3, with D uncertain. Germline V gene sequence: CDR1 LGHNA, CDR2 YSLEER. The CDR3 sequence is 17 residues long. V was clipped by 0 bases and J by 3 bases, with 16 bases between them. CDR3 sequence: CASSQERSRSSTDTQYF. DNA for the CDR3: TGCGCCAGCAGCCAAGAACGTAGTAGATCAAGTACAGATACGCAGTATTTT.

The CDR3 coding sequence is TGCAGTGCTCCACAGGGGGCCGAAGCTTTCTTT. The encoded protein is CSAPQGAEAFF. This sequence joins TRBV20-1 and TRBJ1-1, with 9 bases lining up with TRBD1. The trim removed 5 bases at V and 8 bases at J, leaving 3 bases unmatched. The CDR3 has 11 amino acids. The germline V gene encodes CDR1 DFQATT and CDR2 SNEGSKA (reference sequence).

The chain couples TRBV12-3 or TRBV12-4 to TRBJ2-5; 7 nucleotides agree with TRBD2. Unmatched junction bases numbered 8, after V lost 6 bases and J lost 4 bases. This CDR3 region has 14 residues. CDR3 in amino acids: CASSPDWGGETQYF. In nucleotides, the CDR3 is TGTGCCAGCAGCCCGGACTGGGGGGGAGAGACCCAGTACTTC.

The CDR3 region is CASSGPANYGYTF. The CDR3 bases are TGTGCCAGTAGTGGGCCCGCCAACTATGGCTACACCTTC. The chain recombines TRBV19 with TRBJ1-2; D unclear. Deletions cut 5 bases from V and 2 bases from J, with 9 bases between. The CDR3 covers 13 residues. The germline gives CDR1 LNHDA, CDR2 SQIVND (reference sequence). Full variable domain (outside the CDR3, taken from reference TRBV19 and TRBJ1-2): DGGITQSPKYLFRKEGQNVTLSCEQNLNHDAMYWYRQDPGQGLRLIYYSQIVNDFQKGDIAEGYSVSREKKESFPLTVTSAQKNPTAFYLCASSGPANYGYTFGSGTRLTVV.

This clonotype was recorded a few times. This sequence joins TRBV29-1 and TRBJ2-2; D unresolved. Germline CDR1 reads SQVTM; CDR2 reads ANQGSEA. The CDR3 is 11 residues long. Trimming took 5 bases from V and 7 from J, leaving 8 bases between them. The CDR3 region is CSVLGDGELFF. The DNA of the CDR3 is TGCAGCGTTTTGGGTGACGGGGAGCTGTTTTTT.

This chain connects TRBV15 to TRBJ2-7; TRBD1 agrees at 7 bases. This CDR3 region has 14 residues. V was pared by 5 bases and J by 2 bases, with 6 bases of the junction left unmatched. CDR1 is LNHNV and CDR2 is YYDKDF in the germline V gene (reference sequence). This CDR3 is CATSARQGPYEQYF. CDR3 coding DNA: TGTGCCACCAGCGCCCGACAGGGCCCCTACGAGCAGTACTTC.

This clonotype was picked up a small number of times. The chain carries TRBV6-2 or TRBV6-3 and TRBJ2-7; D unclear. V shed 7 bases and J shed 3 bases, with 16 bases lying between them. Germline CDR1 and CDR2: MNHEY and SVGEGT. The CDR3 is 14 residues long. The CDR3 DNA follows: TGTGCCAGCACCCCCCGGGCGGATGACTACGAGCAGTACTTC. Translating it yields CASTPRADDYEQYF.

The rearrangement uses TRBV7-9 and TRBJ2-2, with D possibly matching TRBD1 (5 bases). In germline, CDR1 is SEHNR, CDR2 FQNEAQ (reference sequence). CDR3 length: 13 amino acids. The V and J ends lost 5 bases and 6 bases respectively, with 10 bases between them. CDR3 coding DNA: TGTGCCAGCAGCGACCCCAGGGCCGGGGAGCTGTTTTTT. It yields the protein CASSDPRAGELFF.

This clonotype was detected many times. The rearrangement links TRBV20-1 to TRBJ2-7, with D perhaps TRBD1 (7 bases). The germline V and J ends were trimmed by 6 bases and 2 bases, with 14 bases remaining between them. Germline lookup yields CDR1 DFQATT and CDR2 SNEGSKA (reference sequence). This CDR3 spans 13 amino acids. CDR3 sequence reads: CSARGDWPYEQYF. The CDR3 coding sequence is TGCAGTGCCAGGGGGGACTGGCCCTACGAGCAGTACTTC.

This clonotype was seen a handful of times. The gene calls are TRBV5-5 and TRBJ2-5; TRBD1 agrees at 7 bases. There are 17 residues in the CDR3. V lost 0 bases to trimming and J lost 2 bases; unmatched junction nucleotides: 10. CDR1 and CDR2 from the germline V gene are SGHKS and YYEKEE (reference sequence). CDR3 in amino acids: CASSLGWTGTFQETQYF. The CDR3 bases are TGTGCCAGCAGCTTGGGCTGGACAGGAACATTTCAAGAGACCCAGTACTTC.